The next 15 T cell receptor beta chains were all read from a single sample in a study of blood T cell repertoires in COVID-19. Using immunoSEQ multiplex PCR, the repertoire was profiled, and TCRdb retains in-frame clones only, with some absent. Of about 70,000 clones in the sample, about 80% are singletons; the top ten hold roughly 36%. Sequenced sample: peripheral blood. These receptors came from a woman aged 70-85 years with acute or convalescent COVID-19.

The chain recombines TRBV7-6 with TRBJ2-5; 7 nucleotides agree with TRBD2. Germline V gene sequence: CDR1 SGHVS, CDR2 FNYEAQ. The CDR3 extends over 15 amino acids. The trim removed 5 bases at V and 3 bases at J, leaving 9 bases unmatched. For the CDR3, the DNA is TGTGCCAGCAGCAACAATGTTCGGGGGGAAGAGACCCAGTACTTC. It specifies CASSNNVRGEETQYF.

The genes are TRBV12-3 or TRBV12-4 and TRBJ1-1; D unclear. The CDR3 is made up of 13 amino acids. V was cut by 3 bases and J by 0 bases, with 5 bases left in between. CDR3 amino acids: CASSFTLNTEAFF. The CDR3 nucleotides read TGTGCCAGCAGTTTTACTCTGAACACTGAAGCTTTCTTT.

This chain uses TRBV7-6 with TRBJ2-7, with 8 bases identical to TRBD2. This CDR3 has 15 residues. With V trimmed by 5 bases and J by 5 bases, 11 bases remained unmatched. Germline CDR1 is SGHVS and CDR2 is FNYEAQ. The CDR3 region has the DNA TGTGCCAGCAGCCGACCGGGACTAGAAGGCCACGAGCAGTACTTC. This translates into CASSRPGLEGHEQYF.

The chain recombines TRBV4-2 with TRBJ2-2; D remains ambiguous. V was pared by 3 bases and J by 13 bases, with 15 bases between. Germline CDR1 reads LGHNA; CDR2 reads YNFKEQ. CDR3 length equals 13 residues. The CDR3 DNA follows: TGTGCCAGCAGCCAGGGTTTGACTCCGTTGCTGTTTTTT. This sequence encodes CASSQGLTPLLFF.

This chain joins TRBV12-3 or TRBV12-4 and TRBJ1-1; D is possibly TRBD1 (6 bases). The CDR3 has 13 residues. V gave up 5 bases and J gave up 2 bases, with 9 bases separating them. CDR3 amino acids: CASSRGQNTEAFF. CDR3 DNA: TGTGCCAGCAGTCGGGGACAAAACACTGAAGCTTTCTTT.

This chain uses TRBV5-1 with TRBJ2-1, with a weak D call TRBD1 (6 bases). V gave up 0 bases and J gave up 5 bases, with 12 bases separating them. CDR1 is SGHRS, CDR2 YFSETQ, per germline. This CDR3 is built from 15 residues. The CDR3 DNA is TGCGCCAGCAGCTTGGTGGGGGCGCATAACAATGAGCAGTTCTTC. It codes for CASSLVGAHNNEQFF.

For the CDR3, the DNA is TGTGCCAGTAGCTCGGGGGGTCCTTCCTACGAGCAGTACTTC. Translating gives CASSSGGPSYEQYF. The V and J genes are TRBV19 and TRBJ2-7; 7 positions agree with TRBD2. The CDR3 runs to 14 residues. Germline V CDR1 and CDR2: LNHDA, SQIVND (reference sequence). The junction had 6 bases not matched to a gene; V was cut back by 6 bases and J by 1 base. The full variable domain, in which reference TRBV19 and TRBJ2-7 provide the parts outside the CDR3, is DGGITQSPKYLFRKEGQNVTLSCEQNLNHDAMYWYRQDPGQGLRLIYYSQIVNDFQKGDIAEGYSVSREKKESFPLTVTSAQKNPTAFYLCASSSGGPSYEQYFGPGTRLTVT.

This chain joins TRBV28 and TRBJ2-5; TRBD1 agrees at 7 bases. Germline values: CDR1 MDHEN, CDR2 SYDVKM. There are 15 residues in the CDR3. Trimming at V came to 3 bases and at J to 7 bases, leaving 11 bases not matched to a gene. The CDR3 DNA sequence: TGTGCCAGCAGTTTGGCGCCCGGGACAGCTACGACCCAGTACTTC. Amino acids: CASSLAPGTATTQYF.

The V and J genes are TRBV15 and TRBJ2-3; perhaps TRBD2 as D (5 bases). The CDR3 length is 12 residues. CDR1 LNHNV and CDR2 YYDKDF come from the germline V gene (reference sequence). Trimming pared 5 bases from V and 6 bases from J, leaving 9 bases between. The CDR3 DNA reads as TGTGCCACCAGCCCCGGACTTGATACGCAGTATTTT. Its protein is CATSPGLDTQYF.

The V and J genes are TRBV5-6 and TRBJ1-2; 7 nucleotides line up with TRBD1. Germline assignment: CDR1 SGHDT and CDR2 YYEEEE. This CDR3 comprises 16 residues. V shed 1 base and J 4 bases; nucleotides not matched to a gene: 10. The CDR3 spells CASSLYSSGQLYGYTF. The CDR3 bases are TGTGCCAGCAGCTTGTATTCTTCGGGACAGCTCTATGGCTACACCTTC.

This clone appeared a few times. The V gene is TRBV5-6, the J gene TRBJ1-3; no clear D gene. The V and J ends lost 4 bases and 0 bases respectively, with 8 bases between them. Germline values: CDR1 SGHDT, CDR2 YYEEEE. This CDR3 is 14 amino acids long. In DNA, the CDR3 is TGTGCCAGCAGCCCCTCGGGCTCTGGAAACACCATATATTTT. Its protein product is CASSPSGSGNTIYF.

This rearrangement joins TRBV11-2 to TRBJ2-7, with D uncertain. The germline V gene encodes CDR1 SGHAT and CDR2 FQNNGV. The CDR3 is made up of 15 amino acids. Trimming pared 1 base from V and 1 base from J, leaving 11 bases between. CDR3 DNA: TGTGCCAGCAGCTTAGCTACTGACGGGTCCTACGAGCAGTACTTC. Residues: CASSLATDGSYEQYF.

This chain links TRBV19 with TRBJ2-7; D uncertain. The CDR3 length is 16 residues. Germline V gene data show CDR1 as LNHDA and CDR2 as SQIVND (reference sequence). V was trimmed by 1 base and J by 3 bases, leaving 16 bases between them. The CDR3 is CASSIVSQSLSYEQYF. The CDR3 nucleotides read TGTGCCAGTAGTATAGTATCACAGTCTCTGAGCTACGAGCAGTACTTC.

The rearrangement links TRBV5-1 to TRBJ2-1; 12 bases line up with TRBD1. V trimming: 4 bases; J trimming: 6 bases; junction bases outside the gene matches: 8. Germline lookup yields CDR1 SGHRS and CDR2 YFSETQ. This CDR3 has 16 residues. In nucleotides, the CDR3 is TGCGCCAGCAGCGTCTCGGGACAGGGGGCGGCCAATGAGCAGTTCTTC. It translates to CASSVSGQGAANEQFF.

V usage is TRBV9 and J usage is TRBJ2-3; 9 positions match TRBD2. The CDR3 runs 17 residues. With 0 bases clipped from V and 4 bases from J, the junction kept 9 bases outside the gene matches. From germline, CDR1 is SGDLS and CDR2 YYNGEE. CDR3 region: CASSVASGGGAADTQYF. As DNA, the CDR3 is TGTGCCAGCAGCGTAGCGTCTGGCGGGGGGGCGGCAGATACGCAGTATTTT.